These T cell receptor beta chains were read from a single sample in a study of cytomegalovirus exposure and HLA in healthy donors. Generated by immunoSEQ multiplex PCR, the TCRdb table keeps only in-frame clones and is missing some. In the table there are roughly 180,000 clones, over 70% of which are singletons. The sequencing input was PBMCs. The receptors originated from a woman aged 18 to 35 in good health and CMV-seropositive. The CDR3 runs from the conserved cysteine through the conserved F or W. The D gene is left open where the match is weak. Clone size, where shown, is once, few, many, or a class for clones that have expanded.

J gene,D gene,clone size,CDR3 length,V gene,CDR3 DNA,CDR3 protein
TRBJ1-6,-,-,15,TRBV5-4,TGTGCCAGCAGCCTAACAGGGCTCGGTAATTCACCCCTCCACTTT,CASSLTGLGNSPLHF
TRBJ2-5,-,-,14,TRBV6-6,TGTGCCATCCGAGCGGGACATCGGGGGGAGACCCAGTACTTC,CAIRAGHRGETQYF
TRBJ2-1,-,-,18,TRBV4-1,TGCGCCAGCAGCCAAAGGACAGCTCAAACCAGCTCCTACAATGAGCAGTTCTTC,CASSQRTAQTSSYNEQFF
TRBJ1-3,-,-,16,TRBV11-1,TGTGCCAGCAGGAGTGGCGACAGAGTCTCTGGAAACACCATATATTTT,CASRSGDRVSGNTIYF
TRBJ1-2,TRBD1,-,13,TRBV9,TGTGCCAGCAGTATAGGGACAGGGCTTGGCTACACCTTC,CASSIGTGLGYTF
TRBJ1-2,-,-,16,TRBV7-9,TGTGCCAGCAGCTCTAGCTTCAGAAGGTCTAACTATGGCTACACCTTC,CASSSSFRRSNYGYTF
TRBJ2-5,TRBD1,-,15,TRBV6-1,TGTGCCAGCAGTACCCTACAGGGGTCACAAGAGACCCAGTACTTC,CASSTLQGSQETQYF
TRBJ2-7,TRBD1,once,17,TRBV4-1,TGCGCCAGCAGCCCTTCTGACAGGGGGCGCATAAGTTCCGAGCAGTACTTC,CASSPSDRGRISSEQYF
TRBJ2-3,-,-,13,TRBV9,TGTGCCAGCAGCACACAGGGAACAGATACGCAGTATTTT,CASSTQGTDTQYF
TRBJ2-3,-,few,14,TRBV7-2,TGTGCCAGCAGCTTACTACCCCTGACAGATACGCAGTATTTT,CASSLLPLTDTQYF
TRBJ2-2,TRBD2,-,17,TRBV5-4,TGTGCCAGCAGGGGGGAGGGAGGCCCCCGGAGCACCGGGGAGCTGTTTTTT,CASRGEGGPRSTGELFF
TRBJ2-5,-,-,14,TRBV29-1,TGCAGCGTTGTGGGGGAGGGGGTAGGGGAGACCCAGTACTTC,CSVVGEGVGETQYF
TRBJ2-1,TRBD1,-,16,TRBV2,TGTGCCAGCAGCCAGACAGGGCTAAGCTCCTACAATGAGCAGTTCTTC,CASSQTGLSSYNEQFF
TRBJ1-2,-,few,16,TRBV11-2,TGTGCCAGCAGCTTAGAAGGACTCTCCAGTGGCTATGGCTACACCTTC,CASSLEGLSSGYGYTF
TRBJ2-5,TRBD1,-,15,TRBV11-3,TGTGCCAGCAGTTATCAGACAGGGGCCGCAGAGACCCAGTACTTC,CASSYQTGAAETQYF
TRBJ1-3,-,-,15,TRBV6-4,TGTGCCAGCATTCGCCCCATCCCGGTTCAGGACACCATATATTTT,CASIRPIPVQDTIYF
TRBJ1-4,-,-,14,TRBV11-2,TGTGCCAGCAGCTCAAGGGGAATAAGTGAAAAACTGTTTTTT,CASSSRGISEKLFF
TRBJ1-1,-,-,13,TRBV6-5,TGTGCCAGCAGTGAACAGGGGAACACTGAAGCTTTCTTT,CASSEQGNTEAFF
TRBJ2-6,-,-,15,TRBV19,TGTGCCAGTAACTCTCGAACAGGGGGGGCCAACGTCCTGACTTTC,CASNSRTGGANVLTF
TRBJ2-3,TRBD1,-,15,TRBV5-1,TGCGCCAGCAGCTCGACAGGGATTAGCACAGATACGCAGTATTTT,CASSSTGISTDTQYF
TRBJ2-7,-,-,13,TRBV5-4,TGTGCCAGCAGCAGGGGTCAGCCCTACGAGCAGTACTTC,CASSRGQPYEQYF
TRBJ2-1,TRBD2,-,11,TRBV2,TGTGCCAGCAGGCGGGAGAGTGAGCAGTTCTTC,CASRRESEQFF
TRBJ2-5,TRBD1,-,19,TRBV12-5,TGTGCTAGTGGTGCCCGGGACAGTCGGAACCTATGGATCCAAGAGACCCAGTACTTC,CASGARDSRNLWIQETQYF
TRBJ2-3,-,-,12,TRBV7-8,TGTGCCAGCAGCCGCTCGGGGGATACGCAGTATTTT,CASSRSGDTQYF
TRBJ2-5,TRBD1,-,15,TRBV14,TGTGCCAGCACGGCCGGGGACAGGCCGCAAGAGACCCAGTACTTC,CASTAGDRPQETQYF
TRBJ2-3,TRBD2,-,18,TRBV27,TGTGCCAGCAGTTTTGTGTGGGCTAGCGGGGGGTACACAGATACGCAGTATTTT,CASSFVWASGGYTDTQYF
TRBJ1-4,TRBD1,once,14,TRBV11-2,TGTGCCAGCAGCCTCCAGGCAGGGGGGGAAAAACTGTTTTTT,CASSLQAGGEKLFF
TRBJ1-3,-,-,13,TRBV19,TGTGCCAGTAGCCTCAGCTCTGGAAACACCATATATTTT,CASSLSSGNTIYF
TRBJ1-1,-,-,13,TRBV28,TGCGCCAGCAGTTTATCTAGAGTCACTGAAGCTTTCTTT,CASSLSRVTEAFF
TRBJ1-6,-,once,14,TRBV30,TGTGCCTGGAGCGTTGTCTCCTATAATTCACCCCTCCACTTT,CAWSVVSYNSPLHF
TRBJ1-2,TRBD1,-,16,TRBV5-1,TGCGCCAGCAGCTGGGCGACAGGGGGCGCGGGTTATGGCTACACCTTC,CASSWATGGAGYGYTF
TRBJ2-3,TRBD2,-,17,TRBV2,TGTGCCAGCGCGGGTGAGCCGGGAGGGGCCTACACAGATACGCAGTATTTT,CASAGEPGGAYTDTQYF
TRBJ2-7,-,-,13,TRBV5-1,TGCGCCAGCAGCCCCAACGGGGTCTACGAGCAGTACTTC,CASSPNGVYEQYF
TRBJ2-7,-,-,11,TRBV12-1,TGTGCCAGCAGCTCCAAATACGAGCAGTACTTC,CASSSKYEQYF
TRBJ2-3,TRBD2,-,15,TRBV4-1,TGCGCCAGCGGCAGCCAGGGGACTAGCGCAGATACGCAGTATTTT,CASGSQGTSADTQYF
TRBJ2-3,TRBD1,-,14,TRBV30,TGTGCCTGGACCCGGGACAGGCGCACAGATACGCAGTATTTT,CAWTRDRRTDTQYF
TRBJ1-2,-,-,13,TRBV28,TGTGCCAGCAGGATCGACAGTAACTATGGCTACACCTTC,CASRIDSNYGYTF
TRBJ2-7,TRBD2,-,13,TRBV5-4,TGTGCCAGCAGCTGGGGGACTAGCAATGAGCAGTACTTC,CASSWGTSNEQYF
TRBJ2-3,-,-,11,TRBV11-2,TGTGCCAGCAGCCCCCGAGATACGCAGTATTTT,CASSPRDTQYF
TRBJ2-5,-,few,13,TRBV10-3,TGTGCCATCGGGGGCAGTTTCGAAGAGACCCAGTACTTC,CAIGGSFEETQYF
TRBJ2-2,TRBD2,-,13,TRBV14,TGTGCCAGCAGCCGGGACTATACCGGGGAGCTGTTTTTT,CASSRDYTGELFF
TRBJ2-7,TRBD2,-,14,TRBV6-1,TGTGCCAGCACCGATCGGGGGGGCGGCTACGAGCAGTACTTC,CASTDRGGGYEQYF
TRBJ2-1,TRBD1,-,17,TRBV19,TGTGCCAGTAGTATAGATCGGAATACAGGGGCCTACAATGAGCAGTTCTTC,CASSIDRNTGAYNEQFF
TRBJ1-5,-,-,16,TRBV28,TGTGCCAGCAGTTTAAGGGGGTTACAGGGATTACAGCCCCAGCATTTT,CASSLRGLQGLQPQHF
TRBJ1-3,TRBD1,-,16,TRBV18,TGTGCCAGCTCACCAAGACAGGGGGCAATTGGAAACACCATATATTTT,CASSPRQGAIGNTIYF
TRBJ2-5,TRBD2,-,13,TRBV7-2,TGTGCCAGCAGCTTGGGACTAGCGGAGACCCAGTACTTC,CASSLGLAETQYF
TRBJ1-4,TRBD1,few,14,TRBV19,TGTGCCAGTAGTTTCGGTACAGGGGTTGAAAAACTGTTTTTT,CASSFGTGVEKLFF
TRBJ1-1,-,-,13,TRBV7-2,TGTGCCAGCAGCTCCACAGTGAACACTGAAGCTTTCTTT,CASSSTVNTEAFF
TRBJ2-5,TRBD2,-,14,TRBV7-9,TGTGCCAGCAGCACGTATAGCGGGCAAGAGACCCAGTACTTC,CASSTYSGQETQYF
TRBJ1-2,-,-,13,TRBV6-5,TGTGCCAGCAGCCCCCGGGATGTCTATGGCTACACCTTC,CASSPRDVYGYTF
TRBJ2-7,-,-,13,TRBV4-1,TGCGCCAGCAGCCAATCAGAAGCCTACGAGCAGTACTTC,CASSQSEAYEQYF
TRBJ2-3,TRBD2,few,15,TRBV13,TGTGCCAGCAGCTCCCGACTAGCGGGGTTCCCCACGCAGTATTTT,CASSSRLAGFPTQYF
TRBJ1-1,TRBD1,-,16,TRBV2,TGTGCCAGCAGTGACCCGGGACAGGGAGGCCACACTGAAGCTTTCTTT,CASSDPGQGGHTEAFF
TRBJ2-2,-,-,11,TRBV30,TGTGCCTGGAGCGGGGGCGGGGAGCTGTTTTTT,CAWSGGGELFF
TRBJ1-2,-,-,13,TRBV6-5,TGTGCCAGCAGTCGGACAGTTAACTATGGCTACACCTTC,CASSRTVNYGYTF
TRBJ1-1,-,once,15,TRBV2,TGTGCCAGCAGTCCAGGGAGGCAGGGTGGGCCTGAAGCTTTCTTT,CASSPGRQGGPEAFF
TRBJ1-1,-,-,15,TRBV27,TGTGCCAGCAGTTCGGGGGGCAGCGGGAACACTGAAGCTTTCTTT,CASSSGGSGNTEAFF
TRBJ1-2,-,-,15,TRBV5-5,TGTGCCAGCAGCTGGTCGACAGCCATAGCCCTTGGCTACACCTTC,CASSWSTAIALGYTF
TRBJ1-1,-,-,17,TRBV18,TGTGCCAGCTCACCCTCGGGGTGGAGGGTCGGTTTCACTGAAGCTTTCTTT,CASSPSGWRVGFTEAFF